The clone carrying this TCR beta chain was seen only a few times. Germline values: CDR1 SGHDN, CDR2 FVKESK. The V gene lost 1 base and the J gene lost 0 bases, with 16 bases spanning the gap. The CDR3 runs to 18 residues. This specimen belongs to a study of T-cell memory formation after mild COVID-19. TCRdb analysed the 5' RACE reads with MiXCR anew, one entry per CDR3 protein. The table records about 470,000 distinct CDR3 sequences, 18% of them present only once. Sequenced input: PBMCs or a T cell subset sorted from them (not recorded which). The clonotype originates from an adult woman who had mild COVID-19 (a few samples of this study predate the infection). Cell type and time point are not known. The rearrangement joins TRBV14 to TRBJ2-4; D may be TRBD1 (6 bases). CDR3 residues: CASSQGSGVLIAKNIQYF. CDR3 sequence (DNA): TGTGCCAGCAGCCAAGGATCAGGGGTCCTCATAGCCAAAAACATTCAGTACTTC.